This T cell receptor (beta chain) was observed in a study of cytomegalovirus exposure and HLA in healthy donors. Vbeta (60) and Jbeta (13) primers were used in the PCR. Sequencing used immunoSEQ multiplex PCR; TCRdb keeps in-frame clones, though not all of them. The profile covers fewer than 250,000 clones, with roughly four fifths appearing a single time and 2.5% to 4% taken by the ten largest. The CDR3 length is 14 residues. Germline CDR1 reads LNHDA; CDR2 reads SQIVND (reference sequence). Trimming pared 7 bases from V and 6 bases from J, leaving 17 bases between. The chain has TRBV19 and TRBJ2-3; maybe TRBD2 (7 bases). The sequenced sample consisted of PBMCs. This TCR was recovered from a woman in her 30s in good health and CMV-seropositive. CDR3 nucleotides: TGTGCCAGTACTACGAGGGGGGGACGGGATACGCAGTATTTT. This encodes CASTTRGGRDTQYF.